The 2 T cell receptor beta chains in this list originate from one sample, sequenced in a study of OX40 agonist ivuxolimab in advanced cancers. TCRdb's table, derived via immunoSEQ multiplex PCR, lists solely in-frame clones and lacks some. The sample holds fewer than 35,000 clones, about four fifths seen once. Sequenced material: CD4+ or CD8+ T cells sorted from blood, taken in a trial of the OX40 agonist ivuxolimab. The receptors come from an adult with an advanced solid tumor such as melanoma, head and neck, liver or kidney cancer.

This clone was counted only a few times. The gene calls are TRBV30 and TRBJ1-1; maybe TRBD1 (5 bases). Trimming pared 3 bases from V and 10 bases from J, leaving 15 bases between. CDR3 length: 12 residues. Germline CDR1 is GTSNPN and CDR2 is SVGIG (reference sequence). The CDR3 here is CAWSPRWDVAFF. The CDR3 DNA reads as TGTGCCTGGAGCCCTCGATGGGACGTAGCTTTCTTT.

There are a few counts of this clone. This chain uses TRBV10-3 with TRBJ1-1; no firm D call. Germline-derived CDR1 and CDR2 are ENHRY and SYGVKD. There are 12 residues in the CDR3. Trimming pared 4 bases from V and 1 base from J, leaving 4 bases between. The CDR3 spells CAISAPNTEAFF. CDR3 coding DNA: TGTGCCATCAGTGCGCCGAACACTGAAGCTTTCTTT.